These 26 T cell receptor beta chains were sequenced from one sample in a study of T cell responses to AZD1222 COVID-19 vaccine. Method: immunoSEQ multiplex PCR; TCRdb's copy keeps in-frame clones and lacks some. The sample has 110,000 to 150,000 clones; approximately 90% are singletons. Here the sequenced sample was peripheral blood, taken on day 0 of AZD1222 vaccination. Every receptor here comes from an adult in good health.

V gene TRBV4-3 combines with J gene TRBJ2-7; the D is unclear. The CDR3 extends over 13 amino acids. Per the germline V gene, CDR1 is LGHNA and CDR2 is YSLEER. V lost 0 bases and J 3 bases, leaving 6 bases between the germline ends. The CDR3 DNA is TGCGCCAGCAGCCAAGAGGGGTTCTACGAGCAGTACTTC. It translates to CASSQEGFYEQYF.

Of note for this clone: This sample includes further DNA sequences coding for the same CDR3. The gene calls are TRBV3-1 (or the pseudogene TRBV3-2) and TRBJ1-1; D is undetermined. The CDR3 is 13 residues long. Trimming took 1 base from V and 3 from J, leaving 6 bases between them. Germline V CDR1 and CDR2: LGHDT, YNNKEL (reference sequence). The CDR3 region has the DNA TGTGCCAGCAGCCAAGGGGGTGACACTGAAGCTTTCTTT. Amino acids: CASSQGGDTEAFF.

This chain joins TRBV10-2 and TRBJ1-5; 8 nucleotides match TRBD1. The V gene's germline CDR1 is WSHSY and CDR2 SAAADI. This CDR3 is built from 15 residues. J lost 6 bases, V lost 6 bases, and 10 bases had no gene match. CDR3 loop: CASSLSGGARQPQHF. CDR3 DNA sequence: TGCGCCAGCAGCTTATCAGGGGGCGCGCGTCAGCCCCAGCATTTT.

This clone was picked up a small number of times. The chain has TRBV3-1 (or the pseudogene TRBV3-2) and TRBJ1-1; D is possibly TRBD1 (5 bases). The CDR3 is 14 amino acids. Trimming shortened V by 3 bases and J by 3 bases, and 11 bases separated the two germline ends. Germline V gene data show CDR1 as LGHDT and CDR2 as YNNKEL (reference sequence). The CDR3 here is CASSQGTRDTEAFF. Here the CDR3 DNA reads TGTGCCAGCAGCCAGGGGACGAGGGACACTGAAGCTTTCTTT.

The V and J genes are TRBV7-3 and TRBJ2-2, with TRBD2 identical over 10 bases. The length of the CDR3 is 17 residues. Germline CDR1 reads SGHTA; CDR2 reads FQGTGA. Trimming took 6 bases from V and 6 from J; bases not matched to a gene: 13. The CDR3 region is CASSLFPGTSVSGELFF. The CDR3 DNA reads as TGTGCCAGCAGTCTATTTCCCGGGACTAGCGTATCCGGGGAGCTGTTTTTT.

The V and J genes are TRBV24-1 and TRBJ2-1; 12 bases fit TRBD2. The CDR3 has 16 residues. Trimming took 3 bases from V and 5 from J; bases not matched to a gene: 4. The germline V gene encodes CDR1 KGHDR and CDR2 SFDVKD. As DNA, the CDR3 is TGTGCCACCAGTGATCCCGGACTAGCGGGAAACAATGAGCAGTTCTTC. It is translated as CATSDPGLAGNNEQFF.

This clone appeared once. This chain joins TRBV3-1 (or the pseudogene TRBV3-2) and TRBJ2-7; the D call may be TRBD1 or TRBD2 (5 bases each). CDR3 length: 16 amino acids. In germline, CDR1 is LGHDT, CDR2 YNNKEL (reference sequence). V gave up 5 bases and J gave up 4 bases, with 21 bases separating them. Written as DNA, the CDR3 is TGTGCCAGCAGCTTGGCCTCGGGACCGGGCCCTTACGAGCAGTACTTC. Translating gives CASSLASGPGPYEQYF.

The rearrangement joins TRBV3-1 (or the pseudogene TRBV3-2) to TRBJ1-3; a possible D gene is TRBD1 (6 bases). Per germline, CDR1 LGHDT and CDR2 YNNKEL (reference sequence). CDR3 size: 18 residues. V lost 3 bases and J 0 bases, leaving 18 bases between the germline ends. DNA of the CDR3: TGTGCCAGCAGCCAGATCCCACCAGGGGCCCTCTCTGGAAACACCATATATTTT. Translation: CASSQIPPGALSGNTIYF.

The chain has TRBV12-5 and TRBJ2-1, with TRBD2 matching 14 bases. Looked up from germline, CDR1 is LGHNT and CDR2 is FRNRAP. The trim removed 2 bases at V and 7 bases at J, leaving 4 bases unmatched. The CDR3 is 16 residues long. Here the CDR3 reads CASGLLGLAGENEQFF. The CDR3 DNA follows: TGTGCTAGTGGTTTGCTGGGACTAGCGGGAGAGAATGAGCAGTTCTTC. Filled out from reference TRBV12-5 and TRBJ2-1, the complete variable domain reads DARVTQTPRHKVTEMGQEVTMRCQPILGHNTVFWYRQTMMQGLELLAYFRNRAPLDDSGMPKDRFSAEMPDATLATLKIQPSEPRDSAVYFCASGLLGLAGENEQFFGPGTRLTVL.

A single count supports this clone. The V and J genes are TRBV24-1 and TRBJ2-5; the D gene is possibly TRBD1 (5 bases). Deletions cut 7 bases from V and 4 bases from J, with 12 bases between. Germline values: CDR1 KGHDR, CDR2 SFDVKD. The CDR3 spans 13 residues. The CDR3 DNA reads as TGTGCCACCAGAAAGGGGTTGAGAGAGACCCAGTACTTC. Amino acid sequence: CATRKGLRETQYF.

This chain joins TRBV27 and TRBJ2-7, with 13 bases identical to TRBD2. Per germline, CDR1 MNHEY and CDR2 SMNVEV (reference sequence). The CDR3 extends over 15 amino acids. Trimming at V came to 11 bases and at J to 2 bases, leaving 9 bases not matched to a gene. The CDR3 DNA sequence: TGTGCCGGACTAGCGGGAGTAATAACTACCTACGAGCAGTACTTC. Protein: CAGLAGVITTYEQYF.

The rearrangement uses TRBV19 and TRBJ1-1; the D gene is possibly TRBD1 (5 bases). Between the trimmed V and J ends, which lost 8 bases and 0 bases, there was a span of 10 bases. CDR1 LNHDA and CDR2 SQIVND come from the germline V gene (reference sequence). The CDR3 runs to 13 residues. The CDR3 here is CASRREMNTEAFF. CDR3 nucleotide sequence: TGTGCCAGTCGCAGGGAGATGAACACTGAAGCTTTCTTT.

V and J are TRBV18 and TRBJ2-2; TRBD2 aligns across 7 bases. Germline loops: CDR1 KGHSH, CDR2 LQKENI. V lost 1 base and J lost 2; bases outside the gene matches: 13. The CDR3 has 19 amino acids. CDR3 sequence reads: CASSPLKVAGLVNTGELFF. The DNA for the CDR3 is TGTGCCAGCTCACCACTGAAAGTAGCGGGTCTCGTAAACACCGGGGAGCTGTTTTTT. The full variable domain, its missing parts supplied by reference TRBV18 and TRBJ2-2, is NAGVMQNPRHLVRRRGQEARLRCSPMKGHSHVYWYRQLPEEGLKFMVYLQKENIIDESGMPKERFSAEFPKEGPSILRIQQVVRGDSAAYFCASSPLKVAGLVNTGELFFGEGSRLTVL.

CDR3 in DNA: TGTGCCACCAGACCGGGACAGCTCACAGATACGCAGTATTTT. It specifies CATRPGQLTDTQYF. This chain links TRBV2 with TRBJ2-3, with TRBD1 matching 7 bases. After removal of 10 bases from V and 2 bases from J, the junction contained 9 bases not matched to a gene. The CDR3 is 14 amino acids. Germline values: CDR1 SNHLY, CDR2 FYNNEI.

The chain has TRBV6-5 and TRBJ1-3, with D maybe TRBD1 (5 bases). The CDR3 loop spans 15 amino acids. Germline V gives CDR1 MNHEY, CDR2 SVGAGI. V lost 0 bases and J lost 4, with 10 bases in between. CDR3 protein: CASSYSMRDGNTIYF. CDR3 DNA: TGTGCCAGCAGTTACTCGATGCGGGACGGAAACACCATATATTTT.

CDR3 in DNA: TGTGCCAGCAGAATCGGGACTAGCGAATTCTTC. Its protein product is CASRIGTSEFF. This chain joins TRBV12-3 or TRBV12-4 and TRBJ2-1; 10 bases are shared with TRBD2. The V gene end was trimmed by 6 bases and the J gene end by 16 bases; junction bases not matched to a gene: 6. The CDR3 consists of 11 residues.

The V and J genes are TRBV27 and TRBJ1-3; D unclear. CDR1 is MNHEY, CDR2 SMNVEV, per germline (reference sequence). CDR3 length equals 15 residues. V lost 0 bases to trimming and J lost 0 bases, with 6 bases between them. CDR3 DNA: TGTGCCAGCAGTTTATCCGGGAGCTCTGGAAACACCATATATTTT. Protein product: CASSLSGSSGNTIYF.

J is TRBJ2-6 and V is TRBV3-1 (or the pseudogene TRBV3-2); D remains unclear. The V gene lost 4 bases and the J gene lost 0 bases, with 10 bases spanning the gap. CDR1 and CDR2 from the germline V gene are LGHDT and YNNKEL (reference sequence). The CDR3 has 16 amino acids. The CDR3 region is CASSRRSGSGANVLTF. DNA for the CDR3: TGTGCCAGCAGCCGTCGTTCCGGCTCTGGGGCCAACGTCCTGACTTTC.

This chain uses TRBV19 with TRBJ2-7; 7 bases fit TRBD2. This CDR3 spans 13 amino acids. Germline lookup yields CDR1 LNHDA and CDR2 SQIVND (reference sequence). Trimming at V came to 8 bases and at J to 8 bases, leaving 12 bases not matched to a gene. CDR3: CASSTSSEVQQYF. The CDR3 region has the DNA TGTGCCAGTTCGACTAGCAGTGAAGTCCAGCAGTACTTC.

The V call is TRBV19, the J call TRBJ2-5; D gene ambiguous. The CDR3 covers 12 residues. Germline loops: CDR1 LNHDA, CDR2 SQIVND (reference sequence). V shed 6 bases and J shed 5 bases, with 10 bases lying between them. In nucleotides, the CDR3 is TGTGCCAGTAGGGCCCTGGGGGAGACCCAGTACTTC. As protein: CASRALGETQYF.

The chain has TRBV10-3 and TRBJ2-7; D unresolved. The germline V gene encodes CDR1 ENHRY and CDR2 SYGVKD. V was cut by 3 bases and J by 7 bases, with 10 bases left in between. This CDR3 has 12 residues. The CDR3 protein is CAISERQTEQYF. As DNA, the CDR3 is TGTGCCATCAGTGAAAGGCAAACTGAGCAGTACTTC.

The genes are TRBV19 and TRBJ2-1, with 7 bases matching TRBD2. The CDR3 runs 14 residues. Germline V lookup: CDR1 LNHDA, CDR2 SQIVND (reference sequence). The V gene end was trimmed by 2 bases and the J gene end by 9 bases; junction bases not matched to a gene: 7. CDR3 nucleotide sequence: TGTGCCAGTAGTATAACTCCTAGCGGCGGTGAGCAGTTCTTC. Encoded protein: CASSITPSGGEQFF.

The chain employs TRBV19 and TRBJ1-4; 9 bases fit TRBD1. The CDR3 runs 14 residues. The germline gives CDR1 LNHDA, CDR2 SQIVND (reference sequence). V dropped 0 bases and J dropped 16; count of bases not matched to a gene: 9. The CDR3 here is CASSIDSGTGIPFF. For the CDR3, the DNA is TGTGCCAGTAGTATAGATTCCGGGACAGGGATCCCGTTTTTT.

The chain links TRBV12-3 or TRBV12-4 to TRBJ2-2; D is ambiguous. The CDR3 consists of 12 residues. V was cut by 3 bases and J by 7 bases, with 6 bases left in between. DNA of the CDR3: TGTGCCAGCAGTTTCTACGGCGGGGAGCTGTTTTTT. It is translated as CASSFYGGELFF.

The CDR3 DNA is TGTGCCATCAGTGAGTCGAGGGTCTTGGGGCTCTACAATGAGCAGTTCTTC. Its protein is CAISESRVLGLYNEQFF. The chain has TRBV10-3 and TRBJ2-1; D may correspond to TRBD1 or TRBD2 (5 bases each). Trimming took off 0 bases at V and 3 bases at J, with 15 bases between the two ends. CDR1 ENHRY and CDR2 SYGVKD come from the germline V gene. CDR3 length: 17 amino acids.

The chain combines TRBV11-2 with TRBJ2-3; D is unclear. Germline CDR1 reads SGHAT; CDR2 reads FQNNGV. The V gene lost 2 bases and the J gene lost 2 bases, with 2 bases spanning the gap. The CDR3 has 12 amino acids. The CDR3 sequence is CASSLNTDTQYF. The CDR3 coding sequence is TGTGCCAGCAGCTTAAACACAGATACGCAGTATTTT.